The clone carrying this T cell receptor (beta chain) was seen only a few times. Its antigen remains unidentified. Germline values: CDR1 SEHNR, CDR2 FQNEAQ (reference sequence). This CDR3 region has 16 residues. Trimming shortened V by 3 bases and J by 1 base, and 16 bases separated the two germline ends. TCRdb reprocessed the 5' RACE reads via MiXCR and lists one record per CDR3 protein. The data show 750,000 to 950,000 distinct CDR3 sequences, about 12% seen once. The sample belongs to a study of identical twins. Whole-study results and caveats: Beta out-of-frame sequences showed weaker excess sharing between twins.

This sample was also put to use in a study of yellow fever vaccine responses in identical twins.

The sequence derives from a young woman in good health. The chain carries TRBV7-9 and TRBJ2-7; possible D gene TRBD1, 6 bases. Sequenced material: PBMCs. The CDR3 here is CASSFRSGRGSYEQYV. The CDR3 DNA sequence: TGTGCCAGCAGCTTTAGATCGGGTAGGGGGTCCTACGAGCAGTACGTC.